The 10 T cell receptor beta chains given below trace back to one sample, sequenced in a study of T cells after yellow fever vaccination. Via MiXCR, TCRdb re-called the 5' RACE reads, giving one row per CDR3 protein. The sample carries about 630,000 distinct CDR3 sequences, 9% to 15% recorded once. Specimen: PBMCs, collected on the day of the yellow fever booster vaccination. Every receptor here comes from a man between 25 and 39 years old who received the YFV17D yellow fever vaccine.

The chain links TRBV6-2 or TRBV6-3 to TRBJ2-7; perhaps TRBD2 as D (5 bases). V was clipped by 8 bases and J by 1 base, with 12 bases between them. The length of the CDR3 is 13 residues. Germline V CDR1 and CDR2: MNHEY, SVGEGT. CDR3 DNA: TGTGCCAGCCTCCGGGGTCCTTCCTACGAGCAGTACTTC. Encoded protein: CASLRGPSYEQYF.

The rearrangement uses TRBV24-1 and TRBJ2-2; no clear D gene. Looked up from germline, CDR1 is KGHDR and CDR2 is SFDVKD. V gave up 9 bases and J gave up 7 bases, with 11 bases separating them. This CDR3 has 12 residues. The CDR3 nucleotides read TGTGCCACCCAAGGGAACTTCGGGGAGCTGTTTTTT. It specifies CATQGNFGELFF.

In its sample, this clonotype was seen many times. The chain combines TRBV4-3 with TRBJ2-1; D is perhaps TRBD1 (6 bases). Deletions cut 0 bases from V and 2 bases from J, with 14 bases between. CDR1 and CDR2 (germline): LGHNA, YSLEER. The CDR3 is made up of 17 amino acids. The CDR3 reads CASSQDGGAITYNEQFF. CDR3 coding DNA: TGCGCCAGCAGCCAAGATGGGGGCGCGATAACCTACAATGAGCAGTTCTTC.

This clonotype was detected ten times or more. This chain connects TRBV7-2 to TRBJ1-1; D gene unclear. Germline CDR1 is SGHTA and CDR2 is FQGNSA. The CDR3 runs 13 residues. With 3 bases removed from V and 4 bases from J, the gap between germline ends came to 9 bases. The CDR3 nucleotides read TGTGCCAGCAGCTTGACTGGGGTCACTGAAGCTTTCTTT. Its protein product is CASSLTGVTEAFF.

The rearrangement uses TRBV12-3 or TRBV12-4 and TRBJ1-5, with 8 nucleotides matching TRBD1. The CDR3 loop spans 16 amino acids. The V gene end was trimmed by 7 bases and the J gene end by 4 bases; junction bases not matched to a gene: 12. The CDR3 loop reads CASTPPGTGINQPQHF. As DNA, the CDR3 is TGTGCCAGCACCCCGCCCGGGACAGGAATTAATCAGCCCCAGCATTTT.

The CDR3 spells CASHFSGGGRAYEQFF. CDR3 in DNA: TGCGCCAGCCATTTTTCGGGAGGCGGGAGGGCCTATGAGCAGTTCTTC. The chain combines TRBV5-1 with TRBJ2-1, with TRBD2 matching over 9 bases. V was clipped by 7 bases and J by 8 bases; unmatched bases: 16. CDR1 and CDR2 (germline): SGHRS, YFSETQ. The CDR3 length is 16 residues.

This clonotype was picked up a small number of times. The chain is built from TRBV20-1 and TRBJ2-1, with D unclear. Deletions cut 8 bases from V and 3 bases from J, with 11 bases between. This CDR3 has 12 residues. Germline V gives CDR1 DFQATT, CDR2 SNEGSKA (reference sequence). CDR3 sequence reads: CSNKDGYNEQFF. CDR3 coding DNA: TGCAGTAATAAAGACGGCTACAATGAGCAGTTCTTC.

This clonotype has a count of ten or more. This sequence joins TRBV28 and TRBJ1-1; 7 nucleotides align to TRBD1. The V gene's germline CDR1 is MDHEN and CDR2 SYDVKM. The CDR3 is made up of 14 amino acids. V shed 3 bases, J shed 1 base, and the junction held 2 bases outside the gene matches. CDR3 coding DNA: TGTGCCAGCAGTTTCGGGACAGCGAACACTGAAGCTTTCTTT. Protein: CASSFGTANTEAFF.

This clonotype was recorded at least ten times. The gene calls are TRBV5-5 and TRBJ2-7, with D possibly TRBD2 on 6 matching bases. Per the germline V gene, CDR1 is SGHKS and CDR2 is YYEKEE (reference sequence). The CDR3 is made up of 15 amino acids. V lost 4 bases and J 4 bases, leaving 18 bases between the germline ends. Written as DNA, the CDR3 is TGTGCCAGCAGCCGGGGAGTCTCAGGAGGGTACGAGCAGTACTTC. This gives the protein CASSRGVSGGYEQYF.

The V call is TRBV7-9, the J call TRBJ1-5; unclear D gene. The V end lost 0 bases, the J end lost 5 bases, and 5 bases lay between the germline ends. This CDR3 has 13 residues. Per the germline V gene, CDR1 is SEHNR and CDR2 is FQNEAQ (reference sequence). The CDR3 nucleotides are TGTGCCAGCAGCTTAGCGCTAGATCAGCCCCAGCATTTT. As protein: CASSLALDQPQHF.